A selection of T cell receptor beta chains follows, all from one sample in a study of T cells in tumors after PD-1 blockade. Only in-frame clones appear in the TCRdb table, and some are missing; sequencing was by immunoSEQ multiplex PCR. The sample has about 59,000 clones, 80% seen once. The sample was PBMCs, taken before anti-PD-1 treatment. These receptors were collected from a human donor with basal cell carcinoma. CDR3s include the opening cysteine and the closing phenylalanine or tryptophan. The D gene is left open where the match is weak. Not every row has a clone size; where given, it reads once, few, many or a size class.

cdr3_length	v_call	clone_size	j_call	d_call	cdr3_nt	cdr3_aa
16	TRBV5-1	NA	TRBJ2-5	NA	TGCGCCAGCAGCCTTGCAGGGGGGACCGCCCAAGAGACCCAGTACTTC	CASSLAGGTAQETQYF
15	TRBV5-1	NA	TRBJ2-5	TRBD1	TGCGCCAGCAGCATAGGAAACAGGGGCGCGGAGACCCAGTACTTC	CASSIGNRGAETQYF
16	TRBV20-1	NA	TRBJ1-2	NA	TGCAGTGCTAGTGGGCAGGGCCTTTTCGCTAACTATGGCTACACCTTC	CSASGQGLFANYGYTF
16	TRBV5-4	once	TRBJ1-1	TRBD1	TGTGCCAGCAGCTTGGCCCGGGGACAGCTGAACACTGAAGCTTTCTTT	CASSLARGQLNTEAFF
13	TRBV9	many	TRBJ2-1	NA	TGTGCCAGCAGCACAATACTAGGAGGTGAGCAGTTCTTC	CASSTILGGEQFF
16	TRBV5-1	NA	TRBJ1-3	TRBD1	TGCGCCAGCAGTCGTGCCGGGACAGATTATGGAAACACCATATATTTT	CASSRAGTDYGNTIYF
15	TRBV7-8	NA	TRBJ2-4	TRBD1	TGTGCCAGCAGCTTAGTCCCGGGACAGGGAAACATTCAGTACTTC	CASSLVPGQGNIQYF
10	TRBV12-5	NA	TRBJ1-1	NA	TGTGCTAGTGGTCACCTCGTCGTGAGCTTT	CASGHLVVSF
14	TRBV3-1/TRBV3-2	NA	TRBJ2-7	TRBD1	TGTGCCAGCAGCCAAGAAGCAGGGGGCAGCGAGCAGTACTTC	CASSQEAGGSEQYF
13	TRBV9	NA	TRBJ2-7	NA	TGTGCCAGCAGCGTAGAAGAGGACGGCGAGCAGTACTTC	CASSVEEDGEQYF
13	TRBV27	NA	TRBJ2-7	TRBD1	TGTGCCAGCAGTCCTTGGACAGGGGGTGAGCAGTACTTC	CASSPWTGGEQYF
17	TRBV2	NA	TRBJ1-6	NA	TGTGCCAGCAGCCCTAGGACAGTTTCCTCCTATAATTCACCCCTCCACTTT	CASSPRTVSSYNSPLHF
13	TRBV6-2/TRBV6-3	NA	TRBJ2-3	NA	TGTGCCAGCAGTTATTGGAGCACAGATACGCAGTATTTT	CASSYWSTDTQYF
14	TRBV19	NA	TRBJ1-1	NA	TGTGCCAGTAGTATAGAAGAGGGGGGAACTGAAGCTTTCTTT	CASSIEEGGTEAFF
11	TRBV20-1	NA	TRBJ1-1	NA	TGCAGTGCCCGATTTTCCGCCCGTGCTTTCTTT	CSARFSARAFF
16	TRBV6-2/TRBV6-3	NA	TRBJ1-2	NA	TGTGCCAGCAGTTCCCCCCGGCAGAGTCTTAACTATGGCTACACCTTC	CASSSPRQSLNYGYTF
14	TRBV5-6	NA	TRBJ1-1	NA	TGTGCCAGCAGCTTATTAGTCCAGAACACTGAAGCTTTCTTT	CASSLLVQNTEAFF
13	TRBV2	NA	TRBJ1-1	TRBD1	TGTGCCAGCAGCGGGACAGCAAACACTGAAGCTTTCTTT	CASSGTANTEAFF
13	TRBV6-5	medium-sized	TRBJ1-5	NA	TGTGCCAGCAGTTACGGCATCAATCAGCCCCAGCATTTT	CASSYGINQPQHF